This T cell receptor beta chain was identified during a study of cytomegalovirus exposure and HLA in healthy donors. General study points: Rarity marked most TCR sequences, yet some public TCRs occurred in many donors.

There are many counts of this clone. Its antigen is as yet unknown. The PCR ran on 60 Vbeta and 13 Jbeta primers. This table comes from immunoSEQ multiplex PCR, and its TCRdb copy is limited to in-frame clones, with some not included. The table records fewer than 250,000 clones, 82% of them present only once. Material: PBMCs. The receptor was derived from a man between 35 and 55 years old in good health and CMV-seropositive.

CDR3 sequence (DNA): TGTGCCTGGAGTGTAGAGAAGGAGCCAGAGACCCAGTACTTC. This gives the protein CAWSVEKEPETQYF. The rearrangement uses TRBV30 and TRBJ2-5; D is ambiguous. The CDR3 is made up of 14 amino acids. The V gene lost 0 bases and the J gene lost 4 bases, with 12 bases spanning the gap. Germline lookup yields CDR1 GTSNPN and CDR2 SVGIG (reference sequence).